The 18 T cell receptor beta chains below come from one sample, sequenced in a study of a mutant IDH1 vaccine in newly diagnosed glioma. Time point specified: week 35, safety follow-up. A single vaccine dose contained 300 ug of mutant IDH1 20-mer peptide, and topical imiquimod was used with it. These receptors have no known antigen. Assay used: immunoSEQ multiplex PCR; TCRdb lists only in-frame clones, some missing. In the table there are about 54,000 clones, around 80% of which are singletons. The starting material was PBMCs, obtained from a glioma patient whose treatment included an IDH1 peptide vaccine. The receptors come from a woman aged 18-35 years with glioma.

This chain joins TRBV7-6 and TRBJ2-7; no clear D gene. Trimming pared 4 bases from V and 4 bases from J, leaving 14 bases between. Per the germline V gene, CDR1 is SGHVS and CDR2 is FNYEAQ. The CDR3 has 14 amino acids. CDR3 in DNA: TGTGCCAGCAGCTCCCCCGACGTTAGGTACGAGCAGTACTTC. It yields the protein CASSSPDVRYEQYF. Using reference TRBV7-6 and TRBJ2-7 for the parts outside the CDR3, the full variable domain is GAGVSQSPRYKVTKRGQDVALRCDPISGHVSLYWYRQALGQGPEFLTYFNYEAQQDKSGLPNDRFSAERPEGSISTLTIQRTEQRDSAMYRCASSSPDVRYEQYFGPGTRLTVT.

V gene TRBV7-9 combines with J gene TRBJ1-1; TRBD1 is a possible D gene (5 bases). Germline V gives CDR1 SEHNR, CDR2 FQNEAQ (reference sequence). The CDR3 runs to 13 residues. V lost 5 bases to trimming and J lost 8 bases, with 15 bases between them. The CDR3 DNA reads TGTGCCAGCAGCCTATATGGGGCTGAAGAAGCTTTCTTT. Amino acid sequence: CASSLYGAEEAFF.

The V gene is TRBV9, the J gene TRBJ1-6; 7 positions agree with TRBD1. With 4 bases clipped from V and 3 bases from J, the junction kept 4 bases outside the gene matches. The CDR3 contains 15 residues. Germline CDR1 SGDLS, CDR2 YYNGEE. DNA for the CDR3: TGTGCCAGCAGCACCCGGACAGGCTATAATTCACCCCTCCACTTT. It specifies CASSTRTGYNSPLHF.

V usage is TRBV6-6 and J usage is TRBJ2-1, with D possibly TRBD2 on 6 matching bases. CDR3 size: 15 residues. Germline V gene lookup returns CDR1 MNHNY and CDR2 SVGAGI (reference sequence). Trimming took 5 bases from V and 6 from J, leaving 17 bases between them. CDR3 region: CASSGGIHLGNEQFF. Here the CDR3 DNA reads TGTGCCAGCAGTGGGGGGATACACTTGGGCAATGAGCAGTTCTTC.

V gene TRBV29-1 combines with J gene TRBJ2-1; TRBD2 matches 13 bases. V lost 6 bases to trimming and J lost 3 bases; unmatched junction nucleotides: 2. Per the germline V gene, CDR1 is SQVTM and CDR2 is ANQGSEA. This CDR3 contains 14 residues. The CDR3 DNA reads TGCAGCGTCGGGACTAGCGGGGACTACAATGAGCAGTTCTTC. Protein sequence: CSVGTSGDYNEQFF.

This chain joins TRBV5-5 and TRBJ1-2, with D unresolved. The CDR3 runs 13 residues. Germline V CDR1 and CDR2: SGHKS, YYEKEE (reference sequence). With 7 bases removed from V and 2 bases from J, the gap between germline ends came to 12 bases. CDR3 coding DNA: TGTGCCAGCCAGCTTCCGGGCAACTATGGCTACACCTTC. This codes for CASQLPGNYGYTF. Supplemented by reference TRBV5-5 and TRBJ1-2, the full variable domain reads DAGVTQSPTHLIKTRGQQVTLRCSPISGHKSVSWYQQVLGQGPQFIFQYYEKEERGRGNFPDRFSARQFPNYSSELNVNALLLGDSALYLCASQLPGNYGYTFGSGTRLTVV.

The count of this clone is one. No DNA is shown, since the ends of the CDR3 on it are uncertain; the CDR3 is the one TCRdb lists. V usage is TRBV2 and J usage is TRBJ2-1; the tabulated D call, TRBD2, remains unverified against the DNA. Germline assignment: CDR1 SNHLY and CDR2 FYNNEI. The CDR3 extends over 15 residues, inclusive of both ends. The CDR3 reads CASSTSASFYNEQFF.

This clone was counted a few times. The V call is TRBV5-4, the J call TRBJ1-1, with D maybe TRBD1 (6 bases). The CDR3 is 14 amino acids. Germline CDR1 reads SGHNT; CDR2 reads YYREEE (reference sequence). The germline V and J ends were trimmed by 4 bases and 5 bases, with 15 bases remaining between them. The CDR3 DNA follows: TGTGCCAGCAGCCCCAGGGGTACTGGTACTGAAGCTTTCTTT. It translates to CASSPRGTGTEAFF.

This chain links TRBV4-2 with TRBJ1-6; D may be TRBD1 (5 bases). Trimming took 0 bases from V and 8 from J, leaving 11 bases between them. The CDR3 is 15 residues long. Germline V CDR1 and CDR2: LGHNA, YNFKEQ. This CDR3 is CASSQDNRGDSPLHF. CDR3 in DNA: TGTGCCAGCAGCCAAGATAATAGGGGCGATTCACCCCTCCACTTT.

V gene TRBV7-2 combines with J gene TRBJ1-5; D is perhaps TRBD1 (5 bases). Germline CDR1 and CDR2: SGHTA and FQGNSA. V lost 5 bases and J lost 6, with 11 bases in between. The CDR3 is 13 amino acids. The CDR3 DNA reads TGTGCCAGCAGCCTCTGGGGGGGTCAGCCCCAGCATTTT. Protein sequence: CASSLWGGQPQHF.

As DNA, the CDR3 is TGTGCCAGCAGTTACTCGGACTTCTACAATGAGCAGTTCTTC. Translating gives CASSYSDFYNEQFF. This sequence joins TRBV6-5 and TRBJ2-1; D is possibly TRBD2 (5 bases). The CDR3 is 14 amino acids. Trimming pared 0 bases from V and 3 bases from J, leaving 6 bases between. The germline gives CDR1 MNHEY, CDR2 SVGAGI.

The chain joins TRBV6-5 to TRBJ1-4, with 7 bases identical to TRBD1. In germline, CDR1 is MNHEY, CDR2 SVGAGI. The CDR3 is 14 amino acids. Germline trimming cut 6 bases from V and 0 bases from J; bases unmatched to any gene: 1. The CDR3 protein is CASSRGATNEKLFF. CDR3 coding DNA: TGTGCCAGCAGCAGGGGGGCAACTAATGAAAAACTGTTTTTT.

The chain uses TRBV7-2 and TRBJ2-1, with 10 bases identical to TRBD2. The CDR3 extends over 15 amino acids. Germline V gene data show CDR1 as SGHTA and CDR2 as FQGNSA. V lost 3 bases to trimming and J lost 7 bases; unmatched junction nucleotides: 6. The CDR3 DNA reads TGTGCCAGCAGCTTGAGCGGGGGGGCGCATAATGAGCAGTTCTTC. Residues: CASSLSGGAHNEQFF.

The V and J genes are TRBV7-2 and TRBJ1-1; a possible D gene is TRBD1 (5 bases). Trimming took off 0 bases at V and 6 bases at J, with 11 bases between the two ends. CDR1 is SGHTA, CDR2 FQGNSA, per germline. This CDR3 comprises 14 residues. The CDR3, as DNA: TGTGCCAGCAGCTTAGCCCTCTCGGGGCCTGAAGCTTTCTTT. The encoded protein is CASSLALSGPEAFF.

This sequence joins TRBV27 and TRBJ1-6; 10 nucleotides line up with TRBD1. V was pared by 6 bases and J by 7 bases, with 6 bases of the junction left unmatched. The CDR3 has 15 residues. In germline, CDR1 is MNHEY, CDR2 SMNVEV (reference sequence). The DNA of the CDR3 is TGTGCCAGCAGCGCGGACAGGGGGATCAATTCACCCCTCCACTTT. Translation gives CASSADRGINSPLHF.

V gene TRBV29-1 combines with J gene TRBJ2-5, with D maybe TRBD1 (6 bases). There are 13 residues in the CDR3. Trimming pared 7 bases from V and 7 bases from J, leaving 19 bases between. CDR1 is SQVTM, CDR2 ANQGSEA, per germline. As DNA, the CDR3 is TGCAGCGCCGACCTTACAGGGTTGCGGACCCAGTACTTC. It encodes CSADLTGLRTQYF. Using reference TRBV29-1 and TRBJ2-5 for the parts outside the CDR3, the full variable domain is SAVISQKPSRDICQRGTSLTIQCQVDSQVTMMFWYRQQPGQSLTLIATANQGSEATYESGFVIDKFPISRPNLTFSTLTVSNMSPEDSSIYLCSADLTGLRTQYFGPGTRLLVL.

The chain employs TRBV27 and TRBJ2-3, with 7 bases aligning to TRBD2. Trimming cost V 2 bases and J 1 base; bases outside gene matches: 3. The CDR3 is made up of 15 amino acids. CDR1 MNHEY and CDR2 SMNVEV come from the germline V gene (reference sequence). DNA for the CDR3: TGTGCCAGCAGTTTAGAGGCGGGGGGCACAGATACGCAGTATTTT. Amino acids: CASSLEAGGTDTQYF.

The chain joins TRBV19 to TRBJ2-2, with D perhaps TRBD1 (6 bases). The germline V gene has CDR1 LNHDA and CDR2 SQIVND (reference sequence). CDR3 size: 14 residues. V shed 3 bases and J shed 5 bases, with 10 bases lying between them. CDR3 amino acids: CASSIPTGTGELFF. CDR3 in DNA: TGTGCCAGTAGTATCCCGACAGGAACCGGGGAGCTGTTTTTT.